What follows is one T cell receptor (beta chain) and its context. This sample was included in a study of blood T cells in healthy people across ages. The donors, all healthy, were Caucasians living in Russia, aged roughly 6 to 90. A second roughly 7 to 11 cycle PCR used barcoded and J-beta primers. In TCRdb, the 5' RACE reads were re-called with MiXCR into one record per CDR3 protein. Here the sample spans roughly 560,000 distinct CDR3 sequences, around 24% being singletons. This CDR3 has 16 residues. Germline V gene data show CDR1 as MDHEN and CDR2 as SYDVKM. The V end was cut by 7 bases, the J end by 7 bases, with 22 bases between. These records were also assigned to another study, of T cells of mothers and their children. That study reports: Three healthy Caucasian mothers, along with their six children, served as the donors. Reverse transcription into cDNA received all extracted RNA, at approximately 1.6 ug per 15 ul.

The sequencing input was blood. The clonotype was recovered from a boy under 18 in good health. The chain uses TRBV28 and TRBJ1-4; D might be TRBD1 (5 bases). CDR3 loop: CASNPGRVHDGEKLFF. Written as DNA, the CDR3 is TGTGCCAGCAACCCGGGACGCGTCCATGACGGTGAAAAACTGTTTTTT.